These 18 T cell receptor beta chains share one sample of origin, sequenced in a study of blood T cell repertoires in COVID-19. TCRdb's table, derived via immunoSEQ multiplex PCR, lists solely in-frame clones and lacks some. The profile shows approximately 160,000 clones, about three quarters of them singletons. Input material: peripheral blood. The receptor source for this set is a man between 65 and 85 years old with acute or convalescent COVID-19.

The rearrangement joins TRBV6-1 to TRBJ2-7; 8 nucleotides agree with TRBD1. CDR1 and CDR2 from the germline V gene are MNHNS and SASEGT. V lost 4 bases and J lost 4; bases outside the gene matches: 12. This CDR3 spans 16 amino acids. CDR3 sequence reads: CASSGDRGAWRYEQYF. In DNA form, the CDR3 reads TGTGCCAGCAGTGGTGACAGGGGCGCCTGGCGGTACGAGCAGTACTTC.

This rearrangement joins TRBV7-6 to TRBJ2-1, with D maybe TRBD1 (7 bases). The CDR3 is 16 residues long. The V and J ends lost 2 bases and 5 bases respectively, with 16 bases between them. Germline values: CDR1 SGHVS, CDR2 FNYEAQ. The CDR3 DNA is TGTGCCAGCAGCTTAATTGCGGGACAGATTAACAATGAGCAGTTCTTC. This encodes CASSLIAGQINNEQFF.

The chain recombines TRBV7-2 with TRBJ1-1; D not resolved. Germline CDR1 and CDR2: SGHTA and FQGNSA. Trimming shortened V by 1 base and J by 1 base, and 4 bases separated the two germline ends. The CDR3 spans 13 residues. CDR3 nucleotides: TGTGCCAGCAGCTTAGAAGCGAACACTGAAGCTTTCTTT. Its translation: CASSLEANTEAFF.

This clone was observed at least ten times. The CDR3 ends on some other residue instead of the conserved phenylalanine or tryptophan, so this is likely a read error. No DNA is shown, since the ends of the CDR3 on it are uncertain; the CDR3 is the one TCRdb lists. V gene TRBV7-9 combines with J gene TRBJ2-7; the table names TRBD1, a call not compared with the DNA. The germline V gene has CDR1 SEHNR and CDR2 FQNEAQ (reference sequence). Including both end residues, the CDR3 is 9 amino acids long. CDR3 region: CARLTGGAI.

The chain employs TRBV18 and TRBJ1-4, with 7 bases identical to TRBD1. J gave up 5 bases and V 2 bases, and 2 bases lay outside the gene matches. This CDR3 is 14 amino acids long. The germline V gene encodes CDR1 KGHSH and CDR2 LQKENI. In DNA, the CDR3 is TGTGCCAGCTCACCAGGGACAGAGAATGAAAAACTGTTTTTT. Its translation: CASSPGTENEKLFF.

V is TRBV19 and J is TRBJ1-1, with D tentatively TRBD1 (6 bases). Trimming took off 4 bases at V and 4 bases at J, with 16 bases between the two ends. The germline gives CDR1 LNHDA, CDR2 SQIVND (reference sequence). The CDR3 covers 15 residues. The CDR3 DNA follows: TGTGCCAGTAGTACGAAGTTAACAGGGTTCACTGAAGCTTTCTTT. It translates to CASSTKLTGFTEAFF.

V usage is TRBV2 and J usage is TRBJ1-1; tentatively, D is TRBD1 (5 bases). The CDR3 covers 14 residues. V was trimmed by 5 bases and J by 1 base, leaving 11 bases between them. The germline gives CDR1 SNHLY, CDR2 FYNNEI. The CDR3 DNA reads TGTGCCAGCAGTTTCGGGGGGGGGAACACTGAAGCTTTCTTT. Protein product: CASSFGGGNTEAFF. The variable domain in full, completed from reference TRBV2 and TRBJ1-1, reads EPEVTQTPSHQVTQMGQEVILRCVPISNHLYFYWYRQILGQKVEFLVSFYNNEISEKSEIFDDQFSVERPDGSNFTLKIRSTKLEDSAMYFCASSFGGGNTEAFFGQGTRLTVV.

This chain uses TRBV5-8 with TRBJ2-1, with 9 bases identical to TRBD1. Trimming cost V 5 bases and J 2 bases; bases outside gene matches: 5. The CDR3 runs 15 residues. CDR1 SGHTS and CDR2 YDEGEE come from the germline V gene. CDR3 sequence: CASSPGQGTYNEQFF. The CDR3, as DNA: TGTGCCAGCAGTCCGGGACAGGGCACCTACAATGAGCAGTTCTTC.

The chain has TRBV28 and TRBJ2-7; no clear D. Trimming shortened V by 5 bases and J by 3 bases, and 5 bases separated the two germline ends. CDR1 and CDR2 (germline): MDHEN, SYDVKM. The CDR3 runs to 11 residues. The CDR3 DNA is TGTGCCAGCAGTCCTTTCTACGAGCAGTACTTC. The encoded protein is CASSPFYEQYF.

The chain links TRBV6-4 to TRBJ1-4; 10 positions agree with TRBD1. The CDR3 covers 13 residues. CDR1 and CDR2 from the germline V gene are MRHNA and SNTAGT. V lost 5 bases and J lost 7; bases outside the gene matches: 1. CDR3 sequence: CASSRDRGEKLFF. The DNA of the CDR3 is TGTGCCAGCAGTCGGGACAGGGGTGAAAAACTGTTTTTT.

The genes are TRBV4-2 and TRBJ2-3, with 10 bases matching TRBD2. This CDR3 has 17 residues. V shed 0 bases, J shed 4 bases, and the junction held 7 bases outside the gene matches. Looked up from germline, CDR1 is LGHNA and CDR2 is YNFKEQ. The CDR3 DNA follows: TGTGCCAGCAGCCAAGAATTTTCTCTAGCGGGGGCAGATACGCAGTATTTT. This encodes CASSQEFSLAGADTQYF.

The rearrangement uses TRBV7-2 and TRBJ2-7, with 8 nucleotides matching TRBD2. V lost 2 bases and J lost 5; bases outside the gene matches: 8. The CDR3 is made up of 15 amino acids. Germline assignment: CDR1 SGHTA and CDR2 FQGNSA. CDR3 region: CASSLRGGGQNEQYF. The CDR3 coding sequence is TGTGCCAGCAGCTTACGGGGCGGGGGGCAGAACGAGCAGTACTTC.

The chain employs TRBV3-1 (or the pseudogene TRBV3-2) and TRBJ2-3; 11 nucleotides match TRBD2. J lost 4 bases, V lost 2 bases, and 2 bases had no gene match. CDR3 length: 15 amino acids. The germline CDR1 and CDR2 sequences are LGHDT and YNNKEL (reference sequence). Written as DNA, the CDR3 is TGTGCCAGCAGCCAAACTAGCGGGGGCTCAGATACGCAGTATTTT. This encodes CASSQTSGGSDTQYF.

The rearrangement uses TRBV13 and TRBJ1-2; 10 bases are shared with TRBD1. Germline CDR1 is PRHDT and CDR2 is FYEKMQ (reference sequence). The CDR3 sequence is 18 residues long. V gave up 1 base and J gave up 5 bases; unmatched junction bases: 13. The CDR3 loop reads CASSLVSYRDRGLYGYTF. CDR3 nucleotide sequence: TGTGCCAGCAGCTTAGTTTCGTACCGGGACAGGGGATTGTATGGCTACACCTTC.

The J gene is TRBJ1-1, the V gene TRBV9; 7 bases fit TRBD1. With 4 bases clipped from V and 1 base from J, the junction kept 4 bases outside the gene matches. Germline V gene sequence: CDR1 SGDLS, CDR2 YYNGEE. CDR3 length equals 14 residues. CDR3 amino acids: CASSFGQENTEAFF. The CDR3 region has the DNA TGTGCCAGCAGCTTTGGACAGGAGAACACTGAAGCTTTCTTT. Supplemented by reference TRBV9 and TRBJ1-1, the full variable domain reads DSGVTQTPKHLITATGQRVTLRCSPRSGDLSVYWYQQSLDQGLQFLIQYYNGEERAKGNILERFSAQQFPDLHSELNLSSLELGDSALYFCASSFGQENTEAFFGQGTRLTVV.

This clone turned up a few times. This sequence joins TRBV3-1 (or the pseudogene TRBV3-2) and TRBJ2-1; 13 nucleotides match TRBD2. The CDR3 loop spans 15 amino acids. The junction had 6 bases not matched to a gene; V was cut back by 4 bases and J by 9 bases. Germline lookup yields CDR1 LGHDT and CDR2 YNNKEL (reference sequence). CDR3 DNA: TGTGCCAGCAGCCTCGGGACTAGCGGGAAGGGTGAGCAGTTCTTC. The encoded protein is CASSLGTSGKGEQFF.

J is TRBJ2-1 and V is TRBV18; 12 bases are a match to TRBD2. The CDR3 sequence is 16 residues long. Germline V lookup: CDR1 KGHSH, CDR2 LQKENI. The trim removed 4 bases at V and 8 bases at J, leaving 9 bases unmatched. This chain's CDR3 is CASSLRTSGTGDEQFF. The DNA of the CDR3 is TGTGCCAGCTCACTTAGGACTAGCGGGACCGGCGATGAGCAGTTCTTC. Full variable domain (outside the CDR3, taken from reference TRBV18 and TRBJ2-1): NAGVMQNPRHLVRRRGQEARLRCSPMKGHSHVYWYRQLPEEGLKFMVYLQKENIIDESGMPKERFSAEFPKEGPSILRIQQVVRGDSAAYFCASSLRTSGTGDEQFFGPGTRLTVL.

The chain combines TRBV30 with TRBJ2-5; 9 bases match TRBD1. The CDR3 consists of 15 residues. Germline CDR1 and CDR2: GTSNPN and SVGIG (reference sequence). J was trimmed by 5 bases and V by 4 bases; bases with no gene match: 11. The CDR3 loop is CAWTFQGQGGETQYF. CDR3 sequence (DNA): TGTGCCTGGACCTTCCAGGGACAGGGCGGGGAGACCCAGTACTTC.